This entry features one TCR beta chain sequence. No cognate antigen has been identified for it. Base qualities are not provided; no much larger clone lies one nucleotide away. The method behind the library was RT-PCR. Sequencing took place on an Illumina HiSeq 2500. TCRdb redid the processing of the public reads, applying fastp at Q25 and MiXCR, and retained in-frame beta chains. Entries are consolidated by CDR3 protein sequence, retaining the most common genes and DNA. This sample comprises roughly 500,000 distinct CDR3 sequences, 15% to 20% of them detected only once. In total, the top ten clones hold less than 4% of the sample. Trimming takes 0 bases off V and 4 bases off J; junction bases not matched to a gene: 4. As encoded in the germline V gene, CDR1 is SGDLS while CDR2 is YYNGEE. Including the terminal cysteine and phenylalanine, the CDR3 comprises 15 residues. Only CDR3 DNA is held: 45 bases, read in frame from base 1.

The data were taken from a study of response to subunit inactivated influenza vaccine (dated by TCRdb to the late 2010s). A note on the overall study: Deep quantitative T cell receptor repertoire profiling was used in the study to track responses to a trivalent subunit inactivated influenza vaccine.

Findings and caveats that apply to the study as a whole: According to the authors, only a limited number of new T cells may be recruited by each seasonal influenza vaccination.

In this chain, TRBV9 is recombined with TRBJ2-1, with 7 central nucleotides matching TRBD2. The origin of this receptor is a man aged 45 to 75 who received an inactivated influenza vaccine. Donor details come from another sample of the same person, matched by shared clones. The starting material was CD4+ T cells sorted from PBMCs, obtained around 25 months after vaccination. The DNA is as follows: TGTGCCAGCAGCGTAGATGCGGGAGCGTACAATGAGCAGTTCTTC. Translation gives CASSVDAGAYNEQFF. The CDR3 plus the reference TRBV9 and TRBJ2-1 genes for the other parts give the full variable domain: DSGVTQTPKHLITATGQRVTLRCSPRSGDLSVYWYQQSLDQGLQFLIQYYNGEERAKGNILERFSAQQFPDLHSELNLSSLELGDSALYFCASSVDAGAYNEQFFGPGTRLTVL.